This TCR beta chain originates from a study of CD8 T cells in ankylosing spondylitis. In TCRdb, the 5' RACE reads were re-called with MiXCR into one record per CDR3 protein. The sample contains around 39,000 distinct CDR3 sequences, 16% of which appear only once. The V segment lost 5 bases and the J segment 1 base; nucleotides outside the gene matches: 11. This CDR3 comprises 18 residues. Germline CDR1 reads SGHTA; CDR2 reads FQGNSA. This clonotype showed up many times. V and J are TRBV7-2 and TRBJ2-2; TRBD2 matches 9 bases. The sequenced material came from blood. This receptor was identified in a male donor with ankylosing spondylitis or in good health (not recorded which). The CDR3 DNA reads TGTGCCAGCAGCCTCATACGAGCGACTAGCGGGAACACCGGGGAGCTGTTTTTT. It is translated as CASSLIRATSGNTGELFF.